This T cell receptor (beta chain) was sequenced during a study of cytomegalovirus exposure and HLA in healthy donors (dated by TCRdb to 2016 to 2017). Context from the whole study: In an earlier analysis of some 610 of the donors, 276 Gb of sequence data and 90 million to 130 million unique TCR beta sequences from 180 million or so T cells were reported. In a later analysis, previously published TCR beta repertoires from 550 to 700 donors were re-analyzed and high-resolution HLA genotyping was added so that TCR occurrence patterns could be studied. Both class I and class II loci were covered by HLA typing, at four-digit resolution. Among the roughly 400 genotyped donors, roughly 80% belonged to the genetic ancestry cluster associated with self-reported Caucasian donors. In the later analysis, no new phenotypic data were used to find candidate immune exposures; instead, reliance was placed on TCR beta sequences and their occurrence across donors. Donor age, sex, ethnicity and CMV serostatus were collected together with the repertoire data. Because of strong linkage in the cohort, five DR-DQ haplotypes were treated as single units for association and clustering. Across 300 to 500 genotyped donors of the cohort, an average of about 240,000 unique TCR beta nucleotide sequences per donor were sequenced, and 15% to 20% of those sequences were non-productive. The T cell repertoires of some 700 subjects were profiled by immunosequencing and related to cytomegalovirus serostatus. In addition to the first cohort of 666 subjects, a separate validation cohort of some 120 different subjects was used. Typing coverage varied by locus: roughly 629-630 donors for A, B, C, DRB1 and DQB1; 500 to 550 for DQA1; some 610 for DPA1; fewer than 480 for DPB1. Approximately 300 gigabases of sequencing data and 91 million or so unique TCR sequences made up an early release that covered over 550 HLA-typed donors. The study combined high-throughput TCR immunosequencing, statistical association of individual TCRs with disease status, and machine learning to predict cytomegalovirus infection status. A later genetic analysis took genome-wide SNP genotypes for about three fifths of the roughly 670 donors and used that subset as a discovery cohort. To decide whether each TCR beta V gene segment behaved as functional or pseudogenic, an earlier analysis of 587 of the donors relied on high-throughput TCR beta sequencing. Every discovery cohort repertoire had been produced on one sequencing platform. The study aimed to test whether signatures of past pathogen exposure could be identified by cataloging public T cell receptors. What the work shows at the level of the full study, not this receptor alone: Because HLA typing was unavailable for some donors at each locus, only the typed subset was used in association tests. According to a later analysis, parvovirus B19, influenza, CMV and Epstein-Barr virus appeared linked to several top co-occurrence clusters. A further reported finding was that TCR beta sequences accurately predicted the HLA-A and HLA-B alleles for most subjects in the first cohort. For the cohort, immune exposure information was limited to CMV serostatus. Broadly in line with IMGT annotations, most TCR beta V segments showed up in productive rearrangements about 90% or about 30% of the time in an earlier analysis of around 600 of the donors. In a later analysis, some 17,000 TCR beta sequences were associated with specific HLA alleles at a false discovery rate of 0.05. Only TCR beta chains were sequenced in this cohort, and the absence of alpha or paired-chain data limited detectable features. Some 15 rarely observed V segments, including chromosome 9 orphons, were excluded from the earlier analysis of about 610 of the donors because counts were too low. A later analysis found that HLA-associated TCR beta chains were more clonally expanded and had lower generation probabilities than equally common non-associated chains. The authors suggested that the approach could potentially be extended to other disease states and immunological phenotypes. Assigning TCR associations to individual alleles was difficult when HLA alleles, especially DR and DQ, strongly co-occurred. Linkage disequilibrium might explain the correlated functional status among segregating V segments, but an unknown experimental factor could not be ruled out. A few of the identified cytomegalovirus-associated TCR beta chains were confirmed in vitro to be specific for cytomegalovirus antigens. Cytomegalovirus status was reported to be diagnosed by the classifier with high specificity and sensitivity in both the original and validation cohorts. A group of highly shared sequence variants was considered likely to be a technical artifact of the sequencing pipeline. Because the 87-base-pair reads could not distinguish some IMGT-functional V segments, including TRBV6-2 and TRBV6-3, those segments were excluded. The study listed 150 to 200 TCR beta chains as associated with cytomegalovirus. The presence/absence analyses assumed that sequencing depth was roughly uniform across donors, and that assumption may not be true. In a later analysis, the rate of TCR association differed among HLA loci, with DRB1 alleles having the most associated TCRs and HLA-C alleles having the fewest. According to a later genetic analysis, donors in an Asian-associated ancestry cluster had fewer N-insertions in productive TCRs than the approximately 610-donor mean. Most TCR sequences were seen in very few donors, while some public TCRs were found in many individuals. A later genetic analysis associated a missense DCLRE1C variant with V-gene and J-gene trimming of TCR beta chains, and an independent cohort replicated the association. In a later analysis, most CMV-associated TCR beta chains were found to appear HLA-restricted, with HLA associations seemingly driven largely by CMV exposure.

The cohort consisted of some 670 healthy bone marrow donors. At the time of sampling, all cohort members were nominally healthy, though unrecorded immune exposures were likely present. The donor was CMV seropositive and was included in the group of 289 seropositive cohort members. A peripheral blood sample was provided by each donor, and peripheral blood mononuclear cells were used for TCR beta sequencing. The Qiagen DNeasy Blood Extraction Kit was used to extract genomic DNA from the blood cell samples. Library construction relied on the immunoSEQ multiplex PCR assay. The multiplex PCR relied on a mix of 60 forward primers for TCR Vbeta segments and 13 reverse primers for TCR Jbeta segments. A multiplex PCR assay on genomic DNA amplified the CDR3 region of rearranged TCR beta genes. The Illumina HiSeq System was used to sequence the amplified TCR beta libraries as 87-base-pair reads. The authors processed their data as follows. In a later analysis, around 80 million unique TCR beta chains were counted across the approximately 670 repertoires, and approximately 11 million of these chains were shared by at least two donors. A nearest-neighbor algorithm error-corrected the raw reads and collapsed the reads into unique sequences, merging closely related sequences to remove PCR and sequencing errors. Alignment of CDR3 sequences to IMGT reference sequences was used to assign V, D and J gene segments. For a sequence to be retained, a match of at least six nucleotides was required to both a V gene segment and a J gene segment. Rearrangements were classified as productive when the CDR3 lacked stop codons and remained in frame with V and J, and all other rearrangements were classified as non-productive. CDR3 was defined according to IMGT convention as the region running from the second conserved V-encoded cysteine to the conserved J-encoded phenylalanine. Sequences without an unambiguous match to a single V gene segment were excluded from the earlier analysis of a few hundred of the donors. An earlier analysis of around 600 of the donors classified V segments as functional when productive rearrangements were above 56.7% and as segregating when the standard deviation between donors was above 5%. A statistical classification framework was built to diagnose cytomegalovirus status from the catalog of TCR beta chain sequences. In a later analysis, V and J genes were assigned by comparing TCR nucleotide sequences against IMGT/GENE-DB human TR gene sequences. The TCRdist pipeline was used in a later analysis to assign CDR3 sequences and most-parsimonious VDJ recombination scenarios. In a later analysis, each TCR beta chain was defined by its CDR3 amino acid sequence together with its V-gene family, and reads without a unique V-gene family were excluded. To address suspected cross-contamination and a sequencing artifact, a later analysis removed approximately 600 highly shared, low-generation-probability nucleotide sequences. For each public chain, a later analysis derived a clonal expansion index from normalized ranks of inferred template counts within each repertoire. Generation probabilities in a later analysis came from a VDJ recombination model fitted to out-of-frame rearrangements, and those results were checked against IGoR. Hypergeometric tests were used in a later analysis to score TCR-TCR, TCR-HLA and TCR-CMV co-occurrence, with a repertoire-size bias correction applied to the TCR pairs. False discovery rates were estimated in a later analysis by permuting HLA or CMV assignments 20 times. In a later analysis, co-occurring TCRs were grouped with DBSCAN, and TCRdist sequence similarity was added when clustering was performed within HLA-allele-positive subsets. For co-occurrence clustering, repertoires with fewer than 30,000 or more than 120,000 public chains were excluded, along with four to six repertoires with anomalous nucleotide sharing. In its TCRdb copy, this immuneACCESS table keeps in-frame sequences only and misses some clones. Where compared with another copy, unresolved V genes explain less than half of these, and the others have no known cause. V, J and clone size reflect that table, while D and trimming were determined from the DNA. Within this sample are over 65,000 clones, with 70% to 80% of them counted one time only. The ten most abundant clones make up about 15% of the sample.

For this chain, trimming is 4 bases at the V end and 2 bases at the J end, and the number of junction bases without a gene match is 3. CDR1 is given as SGHRS and CDR2 as YFSETQ, both from the germline V gene. Including the terminal cysteine and phenylalanine, the CDR3 comprises 15 residues. Just CDR3 DNA is preserved here, 45 bases in frame from base 1. There are a few counts of this clone. The antigen it binds to is not known. Qualities for individual bases were not recorded, and no much larger clone is one base off. This chain is built from TRBV5-1 and TRBJ2-1, with 10 central nucleotides matching TRBD2. This sequence originates from a woman in her forties in good health and CMV-seropositive. Sequenced material: PBMCs. At the DNA level, the sequence is TGCGCCAGCAGCATTGGACTAGCGGCCTACAATGAGCAGTTCTTC. This encodes CASSIGLAAYNEQFF.